The rows below give T cell receptor beta chains drawn from one sample of a study of cytomegalovirus exposure and HLA in healthy donors. TCRdb's copy holds only in-frame clones and misses some; the assay was immunoSEQ multiplex PCR. This sample has 50,000 to 65,000 clones, with over 60% found just once. Sequencing was performed on PBMCs. Receptor source: a man aged 45-65 years in good health and CMV-seropositive. The CDR3 runs from the conserved cysteine through the conserved F or W. The size field is filled for only some rows; it gives once, few, many or a size class.

v_gene	abundance	j_gene	CDR3aa
TRBV14	-	TRBJ2-3	CASSPWGGTDTQYF
TRBV6-1	-	TRBJ1-1	CASSEFSRQGSRTEAFF
TRBV6-5	few	TRBJ1-4	CASSHQYNEKLFF
TRBV5-4	-	TRBJ2-7	CASSLGGGAGYEQYF
TRBV27	-	TRBJ2-2	CASSLWTSGRENTGELFF
TRBV27	few	TRBJ2-5	CASRGLAGGIKETQYF
TRBV7-6	-	TRBJ2-2	CASSDRVGNTGELFF
TRBV5-1	-	TRBJ1-4	CASSLLPGQGNEKLFF
TRBV14	-	TRBJ1-4	CASSQVSGANEKLFF
TRBV4-1	few	TRBJ2-3	CASSQDKGLADNTDTQYF
TRBV5-4	-	TRBJ2-1	CASSLETSSYNEQFF
TRBV10-2	-	TRBJ2-5	CASSELTSGETQYF
TRBV30	-	TRBJ2-7	CAWLAGAYEQYF
TRBV6-5	-	TRBJ1-1	CASSYDRGQGPTEAFF
TRBV11-2	-	TRBJ1-2	CASRPRQVSYGYTF
TRBV5-1	-	TRBJ2-1	CASSLEPLSSYNEQFF
TRBV10-1	-	TRBJ2-7	CASSESQDYEQYF
TRBV6-6	-	TRBJ1-1	CASTGDFNTEAFF
TRBV9	-	TRBJ2-1	CASSVGGEYYNEQFF
TRBV4-2	-	TRBJ1-5	CASSQGGQGDQPQHF
TRBV28	-	TRBJ2-7	CASSSPTGGYEQYF
TRBV6-5	few	TRBJ2-3	CASRSSGRGSDTQYF
TRBV25-1	-	TRBJ1-2	CATVGQGPYGYTF
TRBV11-2	-	TRBJ2-3	CASSSQGDTQYF
TRBV11-3	-	TRBJ2-1	CASSSDPGVNEQFF